This T cell receptor (beta chain) was obtained from a study of shared clonotypes between healthy human individuals. V was trimmed by 0 bases and J by 3 bases, leaving 10 bases between them. Looked up from germline, CDR1 is SGHDT and CDR2 is YYEEEE. The CDR3 has 14 amino acids. Genomic DNA of every subset was divided equally among multiple immunoSEQ plates. Produced via immunoSEQ multiplex PCR; TCRdb's table is partial and in-frame only. The sample holds some 2.3 million clones, about 92% seen once. A single count supports this clone. The chain couples TRBV5-6 to TRBJ2-7; no clear D gene. Sequencing was performed on naive CD4+ T cells from PBMCs. Subset meaning: CD45RA+ positively selected. This sequence was found in a man aged 18 to 35 in good health. Some clones in this sample may be carry-over from other donors' samples. The CDR3 reads CASSLVWGNYEQYF. CDR3 sequence (DNA): TGTGCCAGCAGCTTGGTGTGGGGAAACTACGAGCAGTACTTC.